The 25 T cell receptor beta chains below all came from one sample that was sequenced in a study of cytomegalovirus exposure and HLA in healthy donors. It was with 60 Vbeta and 13 Jbeta primers that the PCR ran. Generated by immunoSEQ multiplex PCR, the TCRdb table keeps only in-frame clones and is missing some. The table shows roughly 120,000 clones, with approximately 78% occurring only once. The sequenced material came from PBMCs. The receptors were sampled from a woman in her 40s in good health and CMV-seropositive.

This clone was counted a few times. The chain joins TRBV18 to TRBJ1-5, with D hard to call. The CDR3 spans 13 residues. V was cut by 6 bases and J by 8 bases, with 14 bases left in between. Per the germline V gene, CDR1 is KGHSH and CDR2 is LQKENI. The DNA of the CDR3 is TGTGCCAGCTCCCGGGGAGGTGATGAGCCCCAGCATTTT. Translation: CASSRGGDEPQHF.

The CDR3 loop is CASSLQGSNQPQHF. CDR3 DNA sequence: TGTGCCAGCAGCTTGCAGGGGAGCAATCAGCCCCAGCATTTT. The chain carries TRBV7-2 and TRBJ1-5, with D possibly being TRBD1 (6 bases). Germline V gene sequence: CDR1 SGHTA, CDR2 FQGNSA. The CDR3 is 14 residues long. The V and J ends lost 3 bases and 1 base respectively, with 7 bases between them.

CDR3 in DNA: TGCGCCAGCAGCTTGGGACAGGTTTATGGCTACACCTTC. Translation gives CASSLGQVYGYTF. The V call is TRBV5-1, the J call TRBJ1-2, with a weak D call TRBD1 (6 bases). V lost 0 bases, J lost 5 bases, and 8 bases lay in between. The V gene's germline CDR1 is SGHRS and CDR2 YFSETQ. This CDR3 is built from 13 residues.

The J gene is TRBJ1-3, the V gene TRBV4-2, with TRBD1 as a possible D gene (6 bases). Between the trimmed V and J ends, which lost 0 bases and 0 bases, there was a span of 15 bases. In germline, CDR1 is LGHNA, CDR2 YNFKEQ. This CDR3 contains 18 residues. In DNA form, the CDR3 reads TGTGCCAGCAGCCAAGAAGGGGGGGTAGTACCCTCTGGAAACACCATATATTTT. It yields the protein CASSQEGGVVPSGNTIYF.

This rearrangement joins TRBV7-2 to TRBJ2-2; 10 nucleotides align to TRBD2. This CDR3 region has 15 residues. After removal of 1 base from V and 6 bases from J, the junction contained 2 bases not matched to a gene. Germline values: CDR1 SGHTA, CDR2 FQGNSA. CDR3 nucleotides: TGTGCCAGCAGCTTAGACGGGACTAGCGCCGGGGAGCTGTTTTTT. Encoded protein: CASSLDGTSAGELFF. The full variable domain, with the rest looked up from reference TRBV7-2 and TRBJ2-2, is GAGVSQSPSNKVTEKGKDVELRCDPISGHTALYWYRQSLGQGLEFLIYFQGNSAPDKSGLPSDRFSAERTGGSVSTLTIQRTQQEDSAVYLCASSLDGTSAGELFFGEGSRLTVL.

In DNA, the CDR3 is TGTGCCAGCAGCTTTACGGGAAGCTCCCTCTACGAGCAGTACTTC. Protein: CASSFTGSSLYEQYF. The gene calls are TRBV7-8 and TRBJ2-7, with D possibly TRBD2 on 5 matching bases. V lost 3 bases to trimming and J lost 3 bases, with 15 bases between them. Looked up from germline, CDR1 is SGHVS and CDR2 is FQNEAQ. CDR3 length: 15 amino acids.

J is TRBJ1-6 and V is TRBV9, with D possibly TRBD1 on 5 matching bases. The CDR3 is 16 amino acids. Germline V lookup: CDR1 SGDLS, CDR2 YYNGEE. The V end lost 4 bases, the J end lost 2 bases, and 13 bases lay between the germline ends. CDR3 protein: CASSKDSKTYNSPLHF. CDR3 sequence (DNA): TGTGCCAGCAGCAAAGACAGCAAGACCTATAATTCACCCCTCCACTTT.

CDR3 in amino acids: CASSNFAEPEGF. DNA of the CDR3: TGTGCCAGCAGCAACTTTGCCGAACCGGAGGGGTTT. The V call is TRBV21-1, the J call TRBJ1-4. TRBV21-1 is an annotated pseudogene. The CDR3 is 12 amino acids.

The J gene is TRBJ1-4, the V gene TRBV29-1; tentatively, D is TRBD1 (6 bases). The CDR3 contains 13 residues. The germline V gene has CDR1 SQVTM and CDR2 ANQGSEA. V dropped 6 bases and J dropped 8 bases, with 16 bases sitting between them. The DNA for the CDR3 is TGCAGCGTCCCCGAACAGGGAGAAGAAAAACTGTTTTTT. Residues: CSVPEQGEEKLFF.

The chain has TRBV9 and TRBJ1-2, with 8 bases that match TRBD1. V dropped 6 bases and J dropped 8; count of bases not matched to a gene: 12. The CDR3 spans 14 residues. Germline-derived CDR1 and CDR2 are SGDLS and YYNGEE. The CDR3 DNA reads TGTGCCAGCACCAATCCAGGGGGCGACGGCGGCTACACCTTC. This translates into CASTNPGGDGGYTF.

This clone was detected a few times. This specimen includes other DNA sequences encoding the same CDR3. V gene TRBV6-5 combines with J gene TRBJ1-1, with TRBD1 as a possible D gene (5 bases). Germline CDR1 and CDR2: MNHEY and SVGAGI. V shed 0 bases and J shed 5 bases, with 10 bases lying between them. This CDR3 is built from 14 residues. Written as DNA, the CDR3 is TGTGCCAGCAGTTACTCGGGGGGGAGGACTGAAGCTTTCTTT. It yields the protein CASSYSGGRTEAFF.

Note on this clone: The sample holds other DNA sequences that translate to the same CDR3. V usage is TRBV4-2 and J usage is TRBJ1-1; the D is unclear. Trimming left V 0 bases short and J 2 bases short, with 16 bases between. Germline CDR1 reads LGHNA; CDR2 reads YNFKEQ. This CDR3 has 17 residues. This CDR3 reads CASSQDLGEGSNTEAFF. Here the CDR3 DNA reads TGTGCCAGCAGCCAAGATCTTGGTGAGGGTTCCAACACTGAAGCTTTCTTT.

This chain uses TRBV7-8 with TRBJ2-3; 7 positions agree with TRBD2. This CDR3 comprises 15 residues. From germline, CDR1 is SGHVS and CDR2 FQNEAQ. J was trimmed by 1 base and V by 3 bases; bases with no gene match: 4. The CDR3, as DNA: TGTGCCAGCAGCTTGGTGGCGGGGGGCACAGATACGCAGTATTTT. The encoded protein is CASSLVAGGTDTQYF.

This clone came up a few times. This chain links TRBV6-1 with TRBJ2-2, with D possibly matching TRBD1 (5 bases). Per germline, CDR1 MNHNS and CDR2 SASEGT. V gave up 1 base and J gave up 5 bases, with 11 bases separating them. This CDR3 is 15 amino acids long. This CDR3 is CASSEGPGLTGELFF. CDR3 coding DNA: TGTGCCAGCAGTGAAGGGCCAGGGCTAACCGGGGAGCTGTTTTTT.

The chain has TRBV5-1 and TRBJ1-4, with TRBD1 identical over 11 bases. Germline V gives CDR1 SGHRS, CDR2 YFSETQ. The CDR3 totals 14 residues. After removal of 4 bases from V and 7 bases from J, the junction contained 3 bases not matched to a gene. CDR3 nucleotides: TGCGCCAGCAGCCTGGGACAGGGGGGTGAAAAACTGTTTTTT. As protein: CASSLGQGGEKLFF. Full variable domain (outside the CDR3, taken from reference TRBV5-1 and TRBJ1-4): KAGVTQTPRYLIKTRGQQVTLSCSPISGHRSVSWYQQTPGQGLQFLFEYFSETQRNKGNFPGRFSGRQFSNSRSEMNVSTLELGDSALYLCASSLGQGGEKLFFGSGTQLSVL.

The V and J genes are TRBV4-1 and TRBJ1-2; D possibly corresponds to TRBD1 (5 bases). Germline V CDR1 and CDR2: MGHRA, YSYEKL. V was cut by 0 bases and J by 0 bases, with 11 bases left in between. This CDR3 has 16 amino acids. CDR3 coding DNA: TGCGCCAGCAGCCAAGAAGGGGCAGCAGCTAACTATGGCTACACCTTC. Translation: CASSQEGAAANYGYTF.

About this clone itself: The junction shows a germline mismatch at one end, possibly a read error. The V and J genes are TRBV5-6 and TRBJ1-2; D call uncertain. In germline, CDR1 is SGHDT, CDR2 YYEEEE. This CDR3 region has 12 residues. This chain's CDR3 is CASSLGNNGYTF. DNA of the CDR3: TGTGCCAGCAGCTTGGGTAACAATGGCTACACCTTC.

The chain couples TRBV13 to TRBJ1-1; D gene unclear. CDR1 is PRHDT and CDR2 is FYEKMQ in the germline V gene (reference sequence). The CDR3 runs 11 residues. Trimming stripped 6 bases from V and 5 bases from J, with 7 bases between. DNA of the CDR3: TGTGCCAGCAGACAGAGTACTGAAGCTTTCTTT. This sequence encodes CASRQSTEAFF.

The V and J genes are TRBV7-6 and TRBJ2-7; maybe TRBD1 (6 bases). Germline CDR1 reads SGHVS; CDR2 reads FNYEAQ. V lost 4 bases to trimming and J lost 5 bases, with 24 bases between them. The CDR3 is 17 amino acids. Here the CDR3 reads CASSSPQGRGGRDEQYF. The CDR3 region has the DNA TGTGCCAGCAGCTCGCCACAGGGAAGGGGTGGTAGAGACGAGCAGTACTTC.

In DNA form, the CDR3 reads TGCGCCAGCAGCCAGGACACCACCTATGGCTACACCTTC. The encoded protein is CASSQDTTYGYTF. The chain joins TRBV4-3 to TRBJ1-2, with D tentatively TRBD1 (5 bases). Trimming removed 3 bases from V and 4 bases from J, with 9 bases in between. Germline assignment: CDR1 LGHNA and CDR2 YSLEER. The CDR3 is 13 residues long.

The count of this clone is one. V gene TRBV18 combines with J gene TRBJ2-2; D unresolved. The CDR3 sequence is 13 residues long. Trimming took 2 bases from V and 7 from J, leaving 8 bases between them. Germline V gives CDR1 KGHSH, CDR2 LQKENI. CDR3 sequence reads: CASSPTEHGELFF. CDR3 DNA: TGTGCCAGCTCACCAACCGAGCACGGGGAGCTGTTTTTT.

This clone has more than one count but fewer than ten. V is TRBV10-3 and J is TRBJ2-2; possible D gene TRBD1, 8 bases. The V gene lost 3 bases and the J gene lost 7 bases, with 18 bases spanning the gap. The CDR3 is 16 amino acids. Germline assignment: CDR1 ENHRY and CDR2 SYGVKD. In DNA, the CDR3 is TGTGCCATCAGTGACCCGGACAGGGAGGGGATCGGGGAGCTGTTTTTT. Its protein is CAISDPDREGIGELFF.

The V gene is TRBV5-1, the J gene TRBJ1-5, with 7 bases fitting TRBD1. The junction had 5 bases not matched to a gene; V was cut back by 4 bases and J by 4 bases. The CDR3 extends over 14 amino acids. Per germline, CDR1 SGHRS and CDR2 YFSETQ. The CDR3 DNA follows: TGCGCCAGCAGCCCGGGACAGCTAAATCAGCCCCAGCATTTT. Its protein is CASSPGQLNQPQHF.

The table lists this clone with a few counts. The chain has TRBV25-1 and TRBJ2-2, with D unresolved. The CDR3 consists of 13 residues. Per germline, CDR1 MGHDK and CDR2 SYGVNS. Trimming shortened V by 4 bases and J by 2 bases, and 5 bases separated the two germline ends. The CDR3: CASSARNTGELFF. For the CDR3, the DNA is TGTGCCAGCAGTGCCAGAAACACCGGGGAGCTGTTTTTT.

This clone occurred many times. V is TRBV6-4 and J is TRBJ2-2, with 8 nucleotides matching TRBD1. The ends lost 6 bases at V and 7 bases at J; junction bases unmatched: 7. The V gene's germline CDR1 is MRHNA and CDR2 SNTAGT. The CDR3 length is 14 residues. This CDR3 reads CASSPGGANGELFF. The CDR3 DNA reads TGTGCCAGCAGCCCAGGGGGCGCGAACGGGGAGCTGTTTTTT.